This T cell receptor beta chain was observed in a study of CD8+ T cells in alopecia areata (dated by TCRdb to 2017 to 2018). In terms of the full investigation: High-throughput TCRbeta sequencing was used to examine T cell clonal expansion in alopecia areata in both the C3H/HeJ mouse model and human patients. TCRbeta CDR3 regions were amplified by immunoSEQ multiplex PCR using 35 Vbeta forward and 13 Jbeta reverse primers. On the human side, TCRbeta sequencing was run on scalp tissue and on sorted CD4+ and CD8+ peripheral blood T cells from healthy controls and from alopecia areata patients with either patchy or totalis/universalis disease. The RNA source kit depended on sample type: the PAXgene miRNA kit for fixed scalp, the miRNeasy kit for PBMCs, and the RNeasy kit for mouse skin. Clonality in the scalp was compared among normal scalp (n=4), patchy alopecia areata scalp (n=8), and alopecia totalis/universalis scalp (n=8).

Libraries came from the immunoSEQ multiplex PCR assay. RNA was extracted from all samples and reverse transcribed into cDNA, which served as template for TCR sequencing. SuperScript III was used to make first-strand cDNA, primed with a 2:1 mix of oligo-dT and random hexamers. A synthetic immune receptor repertoire was used to measure amplification bias, and any remaining bias was corrected computationally. From the authors' description of their analysis: After raw reads were preprocessed to remove errors, the CDR3 was defined following IMGT conventions as running from the conserved cysteine to phenylalanine. To get clonality, Shannon entropy was normalized by log2 of the number of productive unique TCRs and the result was subtracted from 1. Whether scalp clones were CD4 or CD8 was inferred by matching scalp TCRbeta sequences against CD4 and CD8 repertoires sorted from blood. TCRdb's version of the immuneACCESS table is confined to in-frame rearrangements and falls short of the full clone set. An unresolved V gene accounts for under half of the shortfall where checked; the remainder is of unknown origin. V and J calls and clone size follow that table, whereas D and trimming were derived from the DNA. The sample table shows roughly 150,000 clones, and around 55% are seen once. About 4.3% of the sample belongs to the ten largest clones.

With regard to this clone: Its antigen target is currently unknown. Base qualities were left out, and no much larger clone turns up one base away.

What the work shows at the level of the full study, not this receptor alone: Compared with normal scalp, lesional scalp, particularly in alopecia totalis/universalis, had higher clonality and more expanded CD8+ clones, which suggests antigenic drive. Shared TCR sequences between patients were less evident than in mice, which may be partly attributable to HLA diversity in the patient population. Unlike mouse skin, which is dominated by gammadelta T cells, normal human skin has resident alphabeta T cells that are also sequenced, and this complicates analysis of the scalp TCR repertoire.

PBMCs were separated by density centrifugation and stained for CD3, CD4 and CD8, after which CD4+ and CD8+ T cells were sorted on a FACSAria. Unaffected controls provided scalp biopsies and blood samples. Looking up the germline V gene yields CDR1 MDHEN and CDR2 SYDVKM. The CDR3 measures 12 amino acids from cysteine to phenylalanine. Only the CDR3 part of the read is kept: 36 bases, read in frame from the first base. Between the V and J ends, shortened by 8 bases and 0 bases respectively, the junction contains 8 bases. The chain is assembled from TRBV28 and TRBJ2-7, and the D gene may be TRBD2, 5 bases matching. This TCR was recovered from a human donor in good health. Sequenced material: CD4+ T cells sorted from blood. The DNA reads TGTGCCAGCTCCCGGGGCTCCTACGAGCAGTACTTC. This translates into CASSRGSYEQYF.